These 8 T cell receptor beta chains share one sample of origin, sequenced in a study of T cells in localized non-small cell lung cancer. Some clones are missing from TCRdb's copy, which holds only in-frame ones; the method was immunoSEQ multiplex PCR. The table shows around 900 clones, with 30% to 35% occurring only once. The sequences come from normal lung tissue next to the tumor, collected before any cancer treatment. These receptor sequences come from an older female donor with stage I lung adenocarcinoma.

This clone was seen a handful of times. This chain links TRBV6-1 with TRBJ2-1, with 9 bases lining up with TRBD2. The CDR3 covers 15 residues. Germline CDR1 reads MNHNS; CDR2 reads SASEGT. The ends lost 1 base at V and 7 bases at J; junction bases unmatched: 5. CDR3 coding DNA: TGTGCCAGCAGTGAAGAGGGGACTAGCCCTAATGAGCAGTTCTTC. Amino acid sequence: CASSEEGTSPNEQFF.

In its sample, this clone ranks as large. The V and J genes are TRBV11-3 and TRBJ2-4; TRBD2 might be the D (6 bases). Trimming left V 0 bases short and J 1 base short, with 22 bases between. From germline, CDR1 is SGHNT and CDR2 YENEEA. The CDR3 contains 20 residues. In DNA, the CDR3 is TGTGCCAGCAGCTTAGATCCGAGAACGGGAGCTCCCCTGGCCAAAAACATTCAGTACTTC. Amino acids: CASSLDPRTGAPLAKNIQYF.

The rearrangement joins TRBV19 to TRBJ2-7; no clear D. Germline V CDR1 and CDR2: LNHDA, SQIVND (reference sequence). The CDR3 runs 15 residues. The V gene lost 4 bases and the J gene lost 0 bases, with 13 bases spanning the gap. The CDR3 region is CASSNPSASSYEQYF. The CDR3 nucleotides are TGTGCCAGTAGTAACCCGTCGGCGAGCTCCTACGAGCAGTACTTC.

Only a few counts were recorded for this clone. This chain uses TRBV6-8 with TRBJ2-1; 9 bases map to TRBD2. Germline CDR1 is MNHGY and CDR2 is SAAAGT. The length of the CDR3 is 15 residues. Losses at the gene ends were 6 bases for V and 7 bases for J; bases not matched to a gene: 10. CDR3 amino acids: CASRTGKAGGNEQFF. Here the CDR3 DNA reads TGTGCCAGCAGGACCGGGAAGGCGGGGGGGAATGAGCAGTTCTTC.

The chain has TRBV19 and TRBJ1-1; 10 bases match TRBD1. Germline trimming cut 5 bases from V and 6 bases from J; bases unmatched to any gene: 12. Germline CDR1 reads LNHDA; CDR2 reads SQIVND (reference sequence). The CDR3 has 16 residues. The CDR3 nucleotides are TGTGCCAGTAGTTCCGCGGGACAGGGGCGAACGGCTGAAGCTTTCTTT. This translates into CASSSAGQGRTAEAFF.

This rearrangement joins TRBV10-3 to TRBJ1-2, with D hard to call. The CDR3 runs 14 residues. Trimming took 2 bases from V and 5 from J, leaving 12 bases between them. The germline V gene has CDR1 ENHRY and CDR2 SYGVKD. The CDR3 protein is CAISELAGTYGYTF. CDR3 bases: TGTGCCATCAGTGAGCTCGCCGGAACATATGGCTACACCTTC.

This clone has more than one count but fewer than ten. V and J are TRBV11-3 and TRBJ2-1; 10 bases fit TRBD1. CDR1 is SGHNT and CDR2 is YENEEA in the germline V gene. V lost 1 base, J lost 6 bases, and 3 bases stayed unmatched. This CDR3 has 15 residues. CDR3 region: CASSLGDRGSNEQFF. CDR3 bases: TGTGCCAGCAGCTTAGGGGACAGGGGTTCCAATGAGCAGTTCTTC.

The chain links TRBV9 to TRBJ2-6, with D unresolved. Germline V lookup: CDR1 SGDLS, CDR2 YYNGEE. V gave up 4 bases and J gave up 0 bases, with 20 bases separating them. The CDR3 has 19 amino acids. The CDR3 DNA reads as TGTGCCAGCAGCCGTACTACGGGCCAACGATACTCTGGGGCCAACGTCCTGACTTTC. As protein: CASSRTTGQRYSGANVLTF.